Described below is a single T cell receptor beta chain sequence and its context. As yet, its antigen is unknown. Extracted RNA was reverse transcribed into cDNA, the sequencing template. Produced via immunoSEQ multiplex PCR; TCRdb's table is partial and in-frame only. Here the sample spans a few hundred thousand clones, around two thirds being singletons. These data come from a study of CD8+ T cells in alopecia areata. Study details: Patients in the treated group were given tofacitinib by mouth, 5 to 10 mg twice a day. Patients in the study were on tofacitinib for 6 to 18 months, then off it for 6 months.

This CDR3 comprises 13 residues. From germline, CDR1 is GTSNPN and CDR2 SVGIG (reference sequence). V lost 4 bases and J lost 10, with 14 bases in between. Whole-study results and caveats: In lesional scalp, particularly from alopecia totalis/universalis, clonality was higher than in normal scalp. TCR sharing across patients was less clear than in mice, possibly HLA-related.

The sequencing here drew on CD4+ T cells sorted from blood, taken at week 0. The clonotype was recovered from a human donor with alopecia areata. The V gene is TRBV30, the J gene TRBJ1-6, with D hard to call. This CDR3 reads CAWKTWDRSPLHF. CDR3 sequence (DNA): TGTGCCTGGAAGACGTGGGATAGATCACCCCTCCACTTT.